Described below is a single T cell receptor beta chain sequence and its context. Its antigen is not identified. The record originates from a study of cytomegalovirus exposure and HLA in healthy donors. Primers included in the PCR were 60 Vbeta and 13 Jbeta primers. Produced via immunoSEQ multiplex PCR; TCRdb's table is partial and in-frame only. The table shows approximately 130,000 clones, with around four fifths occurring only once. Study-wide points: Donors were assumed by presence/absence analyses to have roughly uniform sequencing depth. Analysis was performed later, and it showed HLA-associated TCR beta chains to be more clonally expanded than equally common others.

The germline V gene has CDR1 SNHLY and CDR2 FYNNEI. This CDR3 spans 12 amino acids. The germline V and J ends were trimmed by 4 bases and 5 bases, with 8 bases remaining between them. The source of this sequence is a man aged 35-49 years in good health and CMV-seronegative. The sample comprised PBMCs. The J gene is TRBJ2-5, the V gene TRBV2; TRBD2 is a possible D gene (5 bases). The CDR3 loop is CASSGLAETQYF. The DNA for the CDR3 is TGTGCCAGCAGTGGGCTAGCCGAGACCCAGTACTTC.